Listed below are T cell receptor beta chains from one sample, sequenced in a study of cytomegalovirus exposure and HLA in healthy donors. Method: immunoSEQ multiplex PCR; TCRdb's copy keeps in-frame clones and lacks some. This sample carries 160,000 or so clones, approximately 80% of them seen once, and the ten largest clones take over 0.95%. The sample taken for sequencing was PBMCs. The origin of the receptors is a woman aged 50 to 65 in good health and CMV-seronegative. The CDR3 runs from the conserved cysteine through the conserved F or W. D genes are given only for firm matches. For some rows the clone size is stated as once, few or many, or as a class when expanded; others skip it.

len: 11; abundance: -; v_gene: TRBV20-1; j_gene: TRBJ1-1; d_gene: -; CDR3aa: CSARQNTEAFF; CDR3nt: TGCAGTGCTCGACAGAACACTGAAGCTTTCTTT
len: 13; abundance: few; v_gene: TRBV7-2; j_gene: TRBJ1-1; d_gene: -; CDR3aa: CASSPTGRTEAFF; CDR3nt: TGTGCCAGCAGCCCTACAGGGCGCACTGAAGCTTTCTTT
len: 13; abundance: few; v_gene: TRBV4-3; j_gene: TRBJ1-5; d_gene: -; CDR3aa: CASSQDRNQPQHF; CDR3nt: TGCGCCAGCAGCCAAGATCGTAATCAGCCCCAGCATTTT
len: 15; abundance: few; v_gene: TRBV5-6; j_gene: TRBJ2-3; d_gene: -; CDR3aa: CASSGGLRAADTQYF; CDR3nt: TGTGCCAGCAGCGGGGGACTCCGGGCGGCAGATACGCAGTATTTT
len: 11; abundance: once; v_gene: TRBV10-2; j_gene: TRBJ2-5; d_gene: -; CDR3aa: CASSVIETQYF; CDR3nt: TGCGCCAGCAGTGTTATTGAGACCCAGTACTTC
len: 15; abundance: many; v_gene: TRBV6-5; j_gene: TRBJ1-5; d_gene: -; CDR3aa: CASSYRGGAGQPQHF; CDR3nt: TGTGCCAGCAGTTACCGGGGGGGGGCAGGGCAGCCCCAGCATTTT
len: 16; abundance: -; v_gene: TRBV15; j_gene: TRBJ1-5; d_gene: -; CDR3aa: CATSQTVKYSNQPQHF; CDR3nt: TGTGCCACCTCTCAGACAGTTAAATATAGCAATCAGCCCCAGCATTTT
len: 11; abundance: -; v_gene: TRBV7-2; j_gene: TRBJ1-1; d_gene: -; CDR3aa: CASSRGQLAFF; CDR3nt: TGTGCCAGCAGCCGTGGACAGCTCGCTTTCTTT
len: 15; abundance: -; v_gene: TRBV18; j_gene: TRBJ2-5; d_gene: -; CDR3aa: CASSPAETWSWTQYF; CDR3nt: TGTGCCAGCTCACCAGCCGAAACTTGGAGTTGGACCCAGTACTTC
len: 14; abundance: -; v_gene: TRBV28; j_gene: TRBJ2-5; d_gene: TRBD1; CDR3aa: CAINRDRVGETQYF; CDR3nt: TGTGCCATTAACCGGGACAGAGTAGGGGAGACCCAGTACTTC
len: 15; abundance: -; v_gene: TRBV5-1; j_gene: TRBJ2-1; d_gene: -; CDR3aa: CASSLGEGSYNEQFF; CDR3nt: TGCGCCAGCAGCTTGGGAGAGGGTTCCTACAATGAGCAGTTCTTC
len: 12; abundance: -; v_gene: TRBV12-1; j_gene: TRBJ2-3; d_gene: -; CDR3aa: CASSLGLGVGYF; CDR3nt: TGTGCCAGCAGCTTGGGACTAGGGGTAGGGTATTTT